A selection of T cell receptor beta chains follows, all from one sample in a study of blood T cell repertoires in COVID-19. The protocol was immunoSEQ multiplex PCR, while the TCRdb copy is restricted to in-frame clones and leaves out a portion. Among approximately 170,000 clones listed, around nine tenths were seen once. The sequenced sample consisted of peripheral blood. The source is a man between 65 and 85 years old with acute or convalescent COVID-19. CDR3s include the opening cysteine and the closing phenylalanine or tryptophan. The D gene is left open where the match is weak. Clone sizes are given selectively: once, few, many, or a class where the clone is expanded.

CDR3 DNA: TGCAGCGTTTTTACAGGGGAGACCGGGGAGCTGTTTTTT; CDR3 protein: CSVFTGETGELFF; D gene: TRBD1; clone size: NA; V gene: TRBV29-1; J gene: TRBJ2-2
CDR3 DNA: TGTGCCAGCAGCGGAGGGATGGACTATGGCTACACCTTC; CDR3 protein: CASSGGMDYGYTF; D gene: NA; clone size: NA; V gene: TRBV27; J gene: TRBJ1-2
CDR3 DNA: TGTGCCAGCAGTAATTGGGCAGGGGGTTCTAGCAATCAGCCCCAGCATTTT; CDR3 protein: CASSNWAGGSSNQPQHF; D gene: TRBD1; clone size: NA; V gene: TRBV28; J gene: TRBJ1-5
CDR3 DNA: TGTGCCAGCAGTTACTTAGAGGGGGCGTACACTGAAGCTTTCTTT; CDR3 protein: CASSYLEGAYTEAFF; D gene: TRBD1; clone size: NA; V gene: TRBV6-5; J gene: TRBJ1-1
CDR3 DNA: TGTGCCACCCGCCGGGACAGGGAGCGCGAGCAGTACTTC; CDR3 protein: CATRRDREREQYF; D gene: TRBD1; clone size: NA; V gene: TRBV27; J gene: TRBJ2-7
CDR3 DNA: TGTGCCAGCAGCTTAGCCCCCCTTGATCAGCCCCAGCATTTT; CDR3 protein: CASSLAPLDQPQHF; D gene: NA; clone size: NA; V gene: TRBV11-2; J gene: TRBJ1-5
CDR3 DNA: TGCGCCAGCAGCTTAGCGGGGGGACCCTACGAGCAGTACTTC; CDR3 protein: CASSLAGGPYEQYF; D gene: TRBD2; clone size: NA; V gene: TRBV5-1; J gene: TRBJ2-7
CDR3 DNA: TGTGCCAGCAGCCCTCAGGGATCTGGGGCCAACGTCCTGACTTTC; CDR3 protein: CASSPQGSGANVLTF; D gene: NA; clone size: NA; V gene: TRBV3-1/TRBV3-2; J gene: TRBJ2-6
CDR3 DNA: TGTGCCAGCAGCAGATGGACAGGGTCTGGAAACACCATATATTTT; CDR3 protein: CASSRWTGSGNTIYF; D gene: TRBD1; clone size: NA; V gene: TRBV7-2; J gene: TRBJ1-3
CDR3 DNA: TGCGCCAGCAGCACAGGGGATAGCTCTGGAAACACCATATATTTT; CDR3 protein: CASSTGDSSGNTIYF; D gene: TRBD1; clone size: NA; V gene: TRBV5-1; J gene: TRBJ1-3
CDR3 DNA: TGTGCCAGCAGCCCCGCGTGGGGGGATGAAAAACTGTTTTTT; CDR3 protein: CASSPAWGDEKLFF; D gene: NA; clone size: NA; V gene: TRBV3-1/TRBV3-2; J gene: TRBJ1-4
CDR3 DNA: TGTGCCAGCAGCTTATTCGGGAGCTATGGCTACACCTTC; CDR3 protein: CASSLFGSYGYTF; D gene: NA; clone size: NA; V gene: TRBV7-9; J gene: TRBJ1-2
CDR3 DNA: TGTGCCAGCAGTTTCCCTCCTAGCGGGGGGGCAGAAATAGATACGCAGTATTTT; CDR3 protein: CASSFPPSGGAEIDTQYF; D gene: TRBD2; clone size: once; V gene: TRBV13; J gene: TRBJ2-3
CDR3 DNA: TGTGCCAGTAGTCATACAGGGAAACTGTTTTTT; CDR3 protein: CASSHTGKLFF; D gene: NA; clone size: NA; V gene: TRBV19; J gene: TRBJ1-4
CDR3 DNA: TGTGCCAGCAGCGAGTTGAGGGATTCACCCCTCCACTTT; CDR3 protein: CASSELRDSPLHF; D gene: NA; clone size: NA; V gene: TRBV6-5; J gene: TRBJ1-6
CDR3 DNA: TGTGCCAGCCGGGAGGGACAGAACACTGAAGCTTTCTTT; CDR3 protein: CASREGQNTEAFF; D gene: NA; clone size: NA; V gene: TRBV18; J gene: TRBJ1-1
CDR3 DNA: TGTGCCAGCAGGAACGGACAGACTACCTACAATGAGCAGTTCTTC; CDR3 protein: CASRNGQTTYNEQFF; D gene: NA; clone size: NA; V gene: TRBV6-6; J gene: TRBJ2-1
CDR3 DNA: TGCAGCGGCTACAGGGGAGGCGGGGAGCTGTTTTTT; CDR3 protein: CSGYRGGGELFF; D gene: NA; clone size: NA; V gene: TRBV29-1; J gene: TRBJ2-2